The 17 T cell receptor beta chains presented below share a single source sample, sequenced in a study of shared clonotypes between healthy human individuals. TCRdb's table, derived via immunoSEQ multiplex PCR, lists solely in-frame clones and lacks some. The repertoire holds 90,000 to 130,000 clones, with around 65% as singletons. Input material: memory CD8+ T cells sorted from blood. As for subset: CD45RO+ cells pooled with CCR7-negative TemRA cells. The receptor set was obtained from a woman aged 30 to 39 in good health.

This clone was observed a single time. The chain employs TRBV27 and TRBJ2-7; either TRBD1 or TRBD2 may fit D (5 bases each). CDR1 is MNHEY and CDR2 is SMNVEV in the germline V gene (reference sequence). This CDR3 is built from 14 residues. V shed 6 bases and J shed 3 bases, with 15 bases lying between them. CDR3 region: CASSRDGDHYEQYF. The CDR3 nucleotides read TGTGCCAGCAGCCGGGACGGAGATCACTACGAGCAGTACTTC.

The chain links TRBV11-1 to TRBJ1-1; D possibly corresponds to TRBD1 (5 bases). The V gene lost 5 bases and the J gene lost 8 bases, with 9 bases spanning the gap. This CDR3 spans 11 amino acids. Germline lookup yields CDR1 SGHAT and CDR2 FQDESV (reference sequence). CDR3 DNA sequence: TGTGCCAGCAGCCGGGGGTCAGAAGCTTTCTTT. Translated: CASSRGSEAFF.

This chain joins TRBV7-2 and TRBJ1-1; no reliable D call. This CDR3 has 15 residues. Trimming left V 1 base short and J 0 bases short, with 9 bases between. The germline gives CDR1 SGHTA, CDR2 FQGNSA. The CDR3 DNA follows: TGTGCCAGCAGCTTAGTGGTAATTATGAACACTGAAGCTTTCTTT. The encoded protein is CASSLVVIMNTEAFF.

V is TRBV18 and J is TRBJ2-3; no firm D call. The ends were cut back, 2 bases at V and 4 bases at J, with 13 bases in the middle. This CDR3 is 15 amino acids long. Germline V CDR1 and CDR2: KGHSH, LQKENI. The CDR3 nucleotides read TGTGCCAGCTCACCATCTGAGTCCAGACCAGATACGCAGTATTTT. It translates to CASSPSESRPDTQYF.

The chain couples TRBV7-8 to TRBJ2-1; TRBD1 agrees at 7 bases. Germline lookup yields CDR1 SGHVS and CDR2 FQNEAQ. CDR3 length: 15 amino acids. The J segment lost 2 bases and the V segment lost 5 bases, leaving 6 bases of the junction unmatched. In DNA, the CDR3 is TGTGCCAGCAGCCCTCGACAGGGCCCCTACAATGAGCAGTTCTTC. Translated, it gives CASSPRQGPYNEQFF.

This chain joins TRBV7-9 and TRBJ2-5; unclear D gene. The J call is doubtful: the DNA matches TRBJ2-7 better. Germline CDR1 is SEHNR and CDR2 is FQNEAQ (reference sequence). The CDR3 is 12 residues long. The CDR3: CASSEVHYEQYF. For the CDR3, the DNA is TGTGCCAGCAGCGAAGTCCACTACGAGCAGTACTTC.

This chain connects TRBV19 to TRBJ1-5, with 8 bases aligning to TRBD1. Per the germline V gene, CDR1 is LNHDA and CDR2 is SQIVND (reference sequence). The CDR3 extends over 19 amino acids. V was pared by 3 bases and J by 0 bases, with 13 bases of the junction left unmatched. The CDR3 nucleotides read TGTGCCAGTAGTATGGCCCCGGGACAGGCAACTTATAGCAATCAGCCCCAGCATTTT. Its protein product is CASSMAPGQATYSNQPQHF. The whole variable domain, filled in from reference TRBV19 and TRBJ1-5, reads DGGITQSPKYLFRKEGQNVTLSCEQNLNHDAMYWYRQDPGQGLRLIYYSQIVNDFQKGDIAEGYSVSREKKESFPLTVTSAQKNPTAFYLCASSMAPGQATYSNQPQHFGDGTRLSIL.

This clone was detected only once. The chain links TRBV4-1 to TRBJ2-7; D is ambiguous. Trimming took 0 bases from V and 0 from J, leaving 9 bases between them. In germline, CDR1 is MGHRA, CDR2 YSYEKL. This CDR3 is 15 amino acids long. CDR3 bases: TGCGCCAGCAGCCAAGAATGGTCTAACTCCTACGAGCAGTACTTC. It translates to CASSQEWSNSYEQYF.

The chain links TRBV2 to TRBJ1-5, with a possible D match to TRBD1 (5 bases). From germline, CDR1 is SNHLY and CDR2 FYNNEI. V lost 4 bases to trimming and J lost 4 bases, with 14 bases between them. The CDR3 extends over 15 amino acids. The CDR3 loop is CASSVGHQVNQPQHF. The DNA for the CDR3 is TGTGCCAGCAGTGTAGGACATCAAGTTAATCAGCCCCAGCATTTT.

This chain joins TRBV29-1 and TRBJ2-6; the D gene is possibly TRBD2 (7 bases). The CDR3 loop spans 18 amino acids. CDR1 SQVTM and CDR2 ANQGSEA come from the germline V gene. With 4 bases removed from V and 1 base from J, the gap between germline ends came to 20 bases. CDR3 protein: CSVAGGQGGGSGANVLTF. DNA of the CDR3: TGCAGCGTTGCGGGGGGCCAGGGCGGTGGGTCTGGGGCCAACGTCCTGACTTTC.

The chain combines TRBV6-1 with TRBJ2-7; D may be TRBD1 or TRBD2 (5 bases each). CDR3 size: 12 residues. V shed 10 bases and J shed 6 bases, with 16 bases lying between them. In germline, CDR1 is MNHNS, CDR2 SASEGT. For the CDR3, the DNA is TGTGCCACGGAAACGGGGCCTGGCGAGCAGTACTTC. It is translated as CATETGPGEQYF.

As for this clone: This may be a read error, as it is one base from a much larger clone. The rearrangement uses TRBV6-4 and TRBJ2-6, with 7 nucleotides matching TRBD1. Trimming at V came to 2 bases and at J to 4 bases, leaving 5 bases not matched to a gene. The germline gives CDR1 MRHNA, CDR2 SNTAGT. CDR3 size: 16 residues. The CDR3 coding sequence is TGTGCCAGCAGTGACGGACAGGCTACCGGGGCCAACGTCCTGACTTTC. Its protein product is CASSDGQATGANVLTF.

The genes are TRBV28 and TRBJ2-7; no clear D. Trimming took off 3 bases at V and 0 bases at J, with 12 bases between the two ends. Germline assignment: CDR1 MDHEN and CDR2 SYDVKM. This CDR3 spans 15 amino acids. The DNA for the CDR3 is TGTGCCAGCAGTTTCGGAGAGGAAGCCTCCTACGAGCAGTACTTC. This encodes CASSFGEEASYEQYF.

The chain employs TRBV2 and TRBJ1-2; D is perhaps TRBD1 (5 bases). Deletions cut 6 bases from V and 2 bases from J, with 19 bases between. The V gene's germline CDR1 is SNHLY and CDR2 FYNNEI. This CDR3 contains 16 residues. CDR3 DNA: TGTGCCAGCAGCAACGATCGGTTGGGGCACAACTATGGCTACACCTTC. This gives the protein CASSNDRLGHNYGYTF.

The CDR3 protein is CAISEGQIYGYTF. CDR3 nucleotides: TGTGCCATCAGTGAGGGACAGATCTATGGCTACACCTTC. The chain links TRBV10-3 to TRBJ1-2; maybe TRBD1 (6 bases). This CDR3 comprises 13 residues. Trimming removed 2 bases at V and 4 bases at J, with 8 bases between. From germline, CDR1 is ENHRY and CDR2 SYGVKD.

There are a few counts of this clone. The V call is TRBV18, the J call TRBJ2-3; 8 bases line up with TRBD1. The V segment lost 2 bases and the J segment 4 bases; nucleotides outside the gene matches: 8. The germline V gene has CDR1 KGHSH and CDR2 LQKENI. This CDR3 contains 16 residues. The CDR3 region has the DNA TGTGCCAGCTCACCAATCCTAGGACAGGGACCAGATACGCAGTATTTT. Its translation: CASSPILGQGPDTQYF.

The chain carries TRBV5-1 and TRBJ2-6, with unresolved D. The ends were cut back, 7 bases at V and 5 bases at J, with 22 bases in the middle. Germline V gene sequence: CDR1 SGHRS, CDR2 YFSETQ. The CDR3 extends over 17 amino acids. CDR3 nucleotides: TGCGCCAGCGTGCACACATCGGTTCAAAGTCGGGCCAACGTCCTGACTTTC. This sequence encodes CASVHTSVQSRANVLTF.